This TCR beta chain was recovered during a study of OX40 agonist ivuxolimab in advanced cancers. The wider study: Partial responses were seen in three patients, one with hepatocellular carcinoma and two with cutaneous melanoma. Study-wide results and caveats: On average, a greater number of expanded clones characterised CD8+ T cells relative to CD4+. Among the lowest peripheral clonal expansion occurred in 0.1-3.0 mg/kg partial responders.

Libraries were prepared by immunoSEQ multiplex PCR; TCRdb keeps only in-frame clonotypes and omits some of them. The profile covers roughly 90,000 clones, with 87% appearing a single time and 1.4% to 1.5% taken by the ten largest. The germline gives CDR1 SEHNR, CDR2 FQNEAQ (reference sequence). Trimming took 2 bases from V and 7 from J, leaving 12 bases between them. The CDR3 contains 14 residues. Autoimmune disease history or systemic immunosuppression led to patient exclusion. This clone has only a few counts. As yet, its antigen is unknown. The starting material was CD4+ or CD8+ T cells sorted from blood, obtained in a trial of the OX40 agonist ivuxolimab. This TCR was sampled from an adult with an advanced solid tumor such as melanoma, head and neck, liver or kidney cancer. The V and J genes are TRBV7-9 and TRBJ2-4; D unclear. CDR3 sequence reads: CASSLTGSGNIQYF. The CDR3 nucleotides are TGTGCCAGCAGCTTAACTGGGTCCGGGAACATTCAGTACTTC.